This T cell receptor (beta chain) was identified in a study of OX40 agonist ivuxolimab in advanced cancers. In the study overall: Ivuxolimab was an agonistic, fully human IgG2 monoclonal antibody directed against OX40 (CD134), a costimulatory receptor. Intravenous ivuxolimab was administered to patients every 2 weeks at six dose levels: 0.01, 0.1, 0.3, 1.5, 3 and 10 mg/kg. Of the approximately 53 patients in dose escalation, 19 had hepatocellular carcinoma, about 15 had melanoma, 9 had renal cell carcinoma and 9 had head and neck cancer. A male proportion of roughly 80% and a mean age of around 60 years, ranging from roughly 23 to 85, were recorded for the dose-escalation cohort. Prior anti-PD-1, anti-PD-L1 or anti-CTLA-4 therapy was permitted, and approximately 42% of dose-escalation patients had received checkpoint inhibitors. Partial responses were achieved by three dose-escalation patients, of whom one had hepatocellular carcinoma and two had cutaneous melanoma. Peripheral TCRbeta sequencing was intended to test whether TCR sequence diversity was altered and clonal T-cell expansion was caused by ivuxolimab. The paper covers the monotherapy dose-escalation part of the phase I ivuxolimab trial, which included N of about 56 patients. Study-level results and caveats: The antigen specificity of the peripheral T cells that underwent clonal expansion was not determined. In the 0.1-3.0 mg/kg groups, partial responders were among the patients with the lowest normalized peripheral clonal expansion, particularly in CD8+ T cells. Low levels of normalized T-cell clonal expansion were also seen in some patients who did not respond. After ivuxolimab, CD8+ T cells had more expanded clones than CD4+ T cells on average. Clonal expansion of both CD4+ and CD8+ blood T cells was observed from baseline to week 6 at doses 0.1 to 3.0 mg/kg.

To sequence the TCRbeta CDR3 region, genomic DNA was isolated from the sorted cells. The immunoSEQ Assay was used for sequencing of TCRbeta CDR3 regions. Sourced from immuneACCESS, this table was stored by TCRdb with only in-frame sequences that have V and J called. A share of the clones is absent; for the studies checked, an unresolved V gene accounts for under half, and the remainder has no known explanation. Present in this sample are approximately 88,000 clones, approximately 91% of which were seen just once. The ten largest clones take up 0.65% to 0.8% of the sample. The germline V gene provides CDR1 SQVTM and CDR2 ANQGSEA. V sheds 4 bases and J sheds 3 bases, leaving 13 bases between their ends. The cysteine opens and the phenylalanine closes a CDR3 of 14 amino acids. Only the CDR3 DNA is retained, 42 bases long and in frame from the first base. A word on this clone: Its binding antigen is unknown. No base-level quality is on record; no much larger clone is a single base apart.

The trial excluded patients who had a history of autoimmune disease or were on systemic immunosuppression. Peripheral blood for TCR sequencing was drawn from every dose cohort at baseline, at cycle 4 day 1 and at cycle 7 day 1. The samples were taken from a phase I, first-in-human, multicenter, open-label dose-escalation trial of ivuxolimab. Adults with locally advanced or metastatic melanoma, renal cell, hepatocellular, or head and neck squamous cell carcinoma were enrolled in the trial. CD4+ and CD8+ T cells were sorted separately from peripheral blood before TCR sequencing. The sample in question was CD4+ or CD8+ T cells sorted from blood, obtained in a trial of the OX40 agonist ivuxolimab. Here the chain combines TRBV29-1 and TRBJ2-1, with the D gene too uncertain to name. This clonotype was sampled from an adult with an advanced solid tumor such as melanoma, head and neck, liver or kidney cancer. At the DNA level, the sequence is TGCAGCGTTGGTCAAAGAGGTGGCTACAATGAGCAGTTCTTC. Its protein product is CSVGQRGGYNEQFF.